The 29 T cell receptor beta chains in this list originate from one sample, sequenced in a study of early T cells in non-severe SARS-CoV-2 infection. TCRdb reprocessed the 5' RACE reads via MiXCR and lists one record per CDR3 protein. Here the sample spans 35,000 to 45,000 distinct CDR3 sequences, about 5.9% being singletons. The source was whole blood, collected at baseline. Receptors originate from an adult who was a healthcare worker with PCR-confirmed SARS-CoV-2 infection or an uninfected control (not recorded which).

CDR3 sequence reads: CASSEVGQNWGEQFF. DNA of the CDR3: TGTGCCAGCAGTGAAGTCGGACAGAATTGGGGTGAGCAGTTCTTC. The chain has TRBV6-1 and TRBJ2-1; perhaps TRBD1 as D (6 bases). V was pared by 1 base and J by 9 bases, with 16 bases between. CDR1 is MNHNS, CDR2 SASEGT, per germline. This CDR3 is 15 amino acids long.

This clonotype was found many times. The rearrangement uses TRBV6-2 or TRBV6-3 and TRBJ1-1; D gene ambiguous. V lost 0 bases and J 3 bases, leaving 5 bases between the germline ends. Germline V gives CDR1 MNHEY, CDR2 SVGEGT. The CDR3 is 13 amino acids. Here the CDR3 reads CASSYSGYTEAFF. The DNA of the CDR3 is TGTGCCAGCAGTTACTCGGGATACACTGAAGCTTTCTTT.

This clonotype was recorded at least ten times. The chain recombines TRBV18 with TRBJ2-3, with D tentatively TRBD1 (5 bases). The CDR3 is 13 residues long. V lost 4 bases to trimming and J lost 0 bases, with 5 bases between them. In germline, CDR1 is KGHSH, CDR2 LQKENI. As DNA, the CDR3 is TGTGCCAGCTCACAGGGGAGCACAGATACGCAGTATTTT. Its protein product is CASSQGSTDTQYF.

V and J are TRBV5-6 and TRBJ2-7; D is perhaps TRBD1 (6 bases). Germline V gene lookup returns CDR1 SGHDT and CDR2 YYEEEE. Trimming removed 4 bases from V and 6 bases from J, with 14 bases in between. The CDR3 is made up of 13 amino acids. The CDR3 nucleotides read TGTGCCAGCAGCACGAACAGGGTTGGCGAGCAGTACTTC. Residues: CASSTNRVGEQYF. Using reference TRBV5-6 and TRBJ2-7 for the parts outside the CDR3, the full variable domain is DAGVTQSPTHLIKTRGQQVTLRCSPKSGHDTVSWYQQALGQGPQFIFQYYEEEERQRGNFPDRFSGHQFPNYSSELNVNALLLGDSALYLCASSTNRVGEQYFGPGTRLTVT.

This clonotype was seen at least ten times. This rearrangement joins TRBV7-9 to TRBJ2-1; either TRBD1 or TRBD2 may fit D (7 bases each). There are 16 residues in the CDR3. V was pared by 5 bases and J by 3 bases, with 17 bases between. Germline values: CDR1 SEHNR, CDR2 FQNEAQ (reference sequence). CDR3 in amino acids: CASSQAGQGDYNEQFF. CDR3 DNA sequence: TGTGCCAGCAGCCAAGCGGGGCAGGGGGACTACAATGAGCAGTTCTTC. The whole variable domain, filled in from reference TRBV7-9 and TRBJ2-1, reads DTGVSQNPRHKITKRGQNVTFRCDPISEHNRLYWYRQTLGQGPEFLTYFQNEAQLEKSRLLSDRFSAERPKGSFSTLEIQRTEQGDSAMYLCASSQAGQGDYNEQFFGPGTRLTVL.

The V gene is TRBV4-3, the J gene TRBJ1-2, with D unresolved. V was cut by 0 bases and J by 0 bases, with 11 bases left in between. Germline V CDR1 and CDR2: LGHNA, YSLEER. The CDR3 has 16 amino acids. DNA for the CDR3: TGCGCCAGCAGCCAAGAATTACTTTTAGCTAACTATGGCTACACCTTC. Encoded protein: CASSQELLLANYGYTF.

The V call is TRBV12-3 or TRBV12-4, the J call TRBJ2-5, with 7 bases lining up with TRBD1. The CDR3 has 14 amino acids. The trim removed 3 bases at V and 2 bases at J, leaving 3 bases unmatched. CDR3 amino acids: CASSLYRGQETQYF. Written as DNA, the CDR3 is TGTGCCAGCAGTTTGTACAGGGGACAAGAGACCCAGTACTTC.

This clonotype has just a few counts. This rearrangement joins TRBV20-1 to TRBJ2-7; D remains unclear. Per the germline V gene, CDR1 is DFQATT and CDR2 is SNEGSKA (reference sequence). The CDR3 runs to 13 residues. V dropped 4 bases and J dropped 2 bases, with 12 bases sitting between them. Here the CDR3 DNA reads TGCAGTGCTAAGACACTGGATACCTACGAGCAGTACTTC. It codes for CSAKTLDTYEQYF.

This sequence joins TRBV7-6 and TRBJ2-5; D call uncertain. The CDR3 consists of 13 residues. Germline V lookup: CDR1 SGHVS, CDR2 FNYEAQ. V lost 5 bases to trimming and J lost 2 bases, with 9 bases between them. The DNA for the CDR3 is TGTGCCAGCAGCACTTTGCCACAAGAGACCCAGTACTTC. Translated, it gives CASSTLPQETQYF. The variable domain in full, completed from reference TRBV7-6 and TRBJ2-5, reads GAGVSQSPRYKVTKRGQDVALRCDPISGHVSLYWYRQALGQGPEFLTYFNYEAQQDKSGLPNDRFSAERPEGSISTLTIQRTEQRDSAMYRCASSTLPQETQYFGPGTRLLVL.

This clonotype was observed many times. The chain uses TRBV7-6 and TRBJ2-1, with 8 positions matching TRBD2. CDR1 and CDR2 (germline): SGHVS, FNYEAQ. V gave up 0 bases and J gave up 8 bases; unmatched junction bases: 3. The CDR3 is 14 amino acids. CDR3 sequence: CASSLAAGGDEQFF. The CDR3 region has the DNA TGTGCCAGCAGCTTAGCGGCGGGGGGTGATGAGCAGTTCTTC.

Many counts were recorded for this clonotype. V gene TRBV7-9 combines with J gene TRBJ2-1; maybe TRBD1 (6 bases). CDR1 is SEHNR and CDR2 is FQNEAQ in the germline V gene (reference sequence). V lost 5 bases and J 4 bases, leaving 15 bases between the germline ends. The CDR3 runs to 15 residues. CDR3 amino acids: CASSPPGTLYNEQFF. DNA of the CDR3: TGTGCCAGCAGCCCCCCTGGGACACTGTACAATGAGCAGTTCTTC.

This clonotype turned up a few times. The J gene is TRBJ1-3, the V gene TRBV9; D is ambiguous. The length of the CDR3 is 10 residues. Trimming left V 8 bases short and J 4 bases short, with 4 bases between. The germline V gene has CDR1 SGDLS and CDR2 YYNGEE. The CDR3 sequence is CASAGNTIYF. The CDR3 bases are TGTGCCAGTGCCGGAAACACCATATATTTT.

This clonotype was detected ten times or more. The V call is TRBV7-6, the J call TRBJ2-2, with 9 positions matching TRBD1. Per the germline V gene, CDR1 is SGHVS and CDR2 is FNYEAQ. Trimming removed 0 bases from V and 0 bases from J; junction bases left unmatched: 8. This CDR3 has 19 residues. The CDR3 protein is CASSLAGTGRSTNTGELFF. The CDR3 nucleotides are TGTGCCAGCAGCTTAGCTGGGACAGGGCGTTCGACGAACACCGGGGAGCTGTTTTTT.

The chain uses TRBV2 and TRBJ2-5; possibly TRBD1 for D (6 bases). The germline CDR1 and CDR2 sequences are SNHLY and FYNNEI. This CDR3 contains 14 residues. V was pared by 1 base and J by 1 base, with 7 bases between. The CDR3 loop is CASSEVGGQETQYF. The CDR3 coding sequence is TGTGCCAGCAGTGAAGTAGGGGGCCAAGAGACCCAGTACTTC.

This clonotype was seen repeatedly, ten times or more. V and J are TRBV11-2 and TRBJ1-1; TRBD1 might be the D (6 bases). The CDR3 is 16 residues long. Per germline, CDR1 SGHAT and CDR2 FQNNGV. V lost 1 base to trimming and J lost 4 bases, with 16 bases between them. The CDR3: CASSLGYGGRVTEAFF. CDR3 bases: TGTGCCAGCAGCTTAGGGTACGGGGGGCGGGTCACTGAAGCTTTCTTT.

This clonotype was observed at least ten times. V is TRBV19 and J is TRBJ2-6, with unresolved D. The V and J ends lost 7 bases and 2 bases respectively, with 6 bases between them. This CDR3 is 13 amino acids long. CDR1 is LNHDA and CDR2 is SQIVND in the germline V gene (reference sequence). The DNA for the CDR3 is TGTGCCAGTAAAGTGGCTGGGGCCAACGTCCTGACTTTC. Its translation is CASKVAGANVLTF.

CDR3 bases: TGCGCCAGCAGTGAAGACCGAGGGGAGACCCAGTACTTC. This codes for CASSEDRGETQYF. J is TRBJ2-5 and V is TRBV10-2, with D possibly matching TRBD2 (5 bases). Germline loops: CDR1 WSHSY, CDR2 SAAADI. With 3 bases removed from V and 5 bases from J, the gap between germline ends came to 10 bases. The CDR3 is 13 amino acids.

The chain recombines TRBV24-1 with TRBJ2-1; 12 bases align to TRBD2. The V gene's germline CDR1 is KGHDR and CDR2 SFDVKD. V shed 3 bases, J shed 8 bases, and the junction held 7 bases outside the gene matches. The CDR3 length is 16 residues. In nucleotides, the CDR3 is TGTGCCACCAGTGATGGGGGGACTAGCGGGTTCTATGAGCAGTTCTTC. Protein sequence: CATSDGGTSGFYEQFF.

This chain joins TRBV27 and TRBJ1-2; D is possibly TRBD1 (5 bases). The CDR3 has 13 residues. The germline V and J ends were trimmed by 4 bases and 4 bases, with 10 bases remaining between them. Per the germline V gene, CDR1 is MNHEY and CDR2 is SMNVEV (reference sequence). CDR3 residues: CASSSLDSYGYTF. The CDR3 DNA sequence: TGTGCCAGCAGTTCCCTCGACAGCTATGGCTACACCTTC.

This clonotype was recorded many times. V gene TRBV10-3 combines with J gene TRBJ2-7; the D is unclear. Germline CDR1 reads ENHRY; CDR2 reads SYGVKD. The V and J ends lost 4 bases and 1 base respectively, with 8 bases between them. The CDR3 length is 13 residues. For the CDR3, the DNA is TGTGCCATCAGTGGTACAGAATCCTACGAGCAGTACTTC. This sequence encodes CAISGTESYEQYF.

Ten or more counts support this clonotype. The rearrangement links TRBV5-1 to TRBJ1-6; tentatively, D is TRBD1 (6 bases). The CDR3 has 14 amino acids. V was shortened by 4 bases and J by 9 bases, with 14 bases between the two germline ends. Germline assignment: CDR1 SGHRS and CDR2 YFSETQ. CDR3: CASSLEGVTSPLHF. CDR3 DNA: TGCGCCAGCAGCCTGGAGGGGGTTACTTCACCCCTCCACTTT.

The sample holds many counts of this clonotype. The chain joins TRBV3-1 to TRBJ2-7; 7 bases map to TRBD1. The CDR3 has 18 residues. The junction had 14 bases not matched to a gene; V was cut back by 1 base and J by 2 bases. Germline V gives CDR1 LGHDT, CDR2 YNNKEL (reference sequence). CDR3 loop: CASSQVKYGRGKTYEQYF. CDR3 nucleotide sequence: TGTGCCAGCAGCCAAGTGAAGTACGGCAGGGGGAAAACCTACGAGCAGTACTTC.

This clonotype was seen a handful of times. The chain is built from TRBV6-6 and TRBJ2-5; TRBD1 is a possible D gene (6 bases). Germline-derived CDR1 and CDR2 are MNHNY and SVGAGI (reference sequence). Trimming left V 6 bases short and J 3 bases short, with 11 bases between. CDR3 length equals 13 residues. The CDR3: CASRVTGEETQYF. The CDR3 DNA is TGTGCCAGCAGGGTGACAGGTGAAGAGACCCAGTACTTC.

V usage is TRBV12-3 or TRBV12-4 and J usage is TRBJ2-7, with 8 bases lining up with TRBD1. V lost 8 bases, J lost 2 bases, and 11 bases stayed unmatched. This CDR3 comprises 15 residues. CDR3 in DNA: TGTGCCAGCTGCCAGGGGGCATCACTTACCTACGAGCAGTACTTC. It specifies CASCQGASLTYEQYF.

This clonotype turned up a few times. The chain couples TRBV6-5 to TRBJ2-2; D ambiguous. Per the germline V gene, CDR1 is MNHEY and CDR2 is SVGAGI. CDR3 length: 12 amino acids. The V end was cut by 5 bases, the J end by 4 bases, with 5 bases between. DNA for the CDR3: TGTGCCAGCAGTCCCTCCACCGGGGAGCTGTTTTTT. This translates into CASSPSTGELFF.

In its sample, this clonotype was seen many times. V usage is TRBV3-1 and J usage is TRBJ2-1; TRBD2 aligns across 10 bases. This CDR3 comprises 16 residues. The trim removed 0 bases at V and 9 bases at J, leaving 8 bases unmatched. The germline gives CDR1 LGHDT, CDR2 YNNKEL (reference sequence). The CDR3 is CASSQDAQRGGREQFF. The CDR3 nucleotides read TGTGCCAGCAGCCAAGATGCCCAGCGGGGGGGCCGTGAGCAGTTCTTC.

This clonotype has only a few counts. This rearrangement joins TRBV20-1 to TRBJ2-7, with 11 bases lining up with TRBD2. CDR1 and CDR2 from the germline V gene are DFQATT and SNEGSKA (reference sequence). J was trimmed by 2 bases and V by 3 bases; bases with no gene match: 6. The CDR3 sequence is 15 residues long. CDR3 in amino acids: CSASPLAGATYEQYF. The CDR3 DNA is TGCAGTGCTAGCCCACTAGCGGGGGCAACCTACGAGCAGTACTTC.

The chain uses TRBV6-2 or TRBV6-3 and TRBJ2-7, with a weak D call TRBD1 (6 bases). CDR1 and CDR2 from the germline V gene are MNHEY and SVGEGT. The CDR3 has 12 amino acids. Trimming took 8 bases from V and 2 from J, leaving 10 bases between them. CDR3 in DNA: TGTGCCAGCGAGACAGGCGCCTACGAGCAGTACTTC. It specifies CASETGAYEQYF.

This clonotype was counted at least ten times. CDR3 bases: TGTGCCAGCAGTTTTGGCGTGGGTCAGCCCCAGCATTTT. It is translated as CASSFGVGQPQHF. The chain employs TRBV12-3 or TRBV12-4 and TRBJ1-5, with D unclear. The V and J ends lost 3 bases and 6 bases respectively, with 9 bases between them. The CDR3 consists of 13 residues.